This TCR beta chain was observed in a study of blood T cell repertoires in COVID-19. Across the whole study: COVID-19 samples, acute and convalescent, were from the United States, Italy and Spain. T cells, B-cell-depleted T cells, or PBMCs provided the cDNA or gDNA that served as material.

This CDR3 is 17 amino acids long. The germline V gene has CDR1 SGDLS and CDR2 YYNGEE. The J segment lost 4 bases and the V segment lost 3 bases, leaving 5 bases of the junction unmatched. Original data processing: Nucleated cell number was recorded as an estimate derived from reference gene primer amplification. Assay: immunoSEQ multiplex PCR; the TCRdb copy retains only in-frame clones and omits some. The V and J calls and clone size were taken over from that table, and D and trimming were inferred from the DNA. This sample has about 55,000 clones, with over 75% found just once. Seattle patient enrollment occurred during active infection, with longitudinal follow-up thereafter.

This chain uses TRBV9 with TRBJ2-1, with 15 bases identical to TRBD2. This TCR was sampled from a man older than 75 with COVID-19, enrolled during active disease. Sequenced input: peripheral blood. The CDR3 sequence: CASSAKGLAGGYNEQFF. The CDR3 DNA is TGTGCCAGCAGCGCCAAGGGACTAGCGGGAGGTTACAATGAGCAGTTCTTC.